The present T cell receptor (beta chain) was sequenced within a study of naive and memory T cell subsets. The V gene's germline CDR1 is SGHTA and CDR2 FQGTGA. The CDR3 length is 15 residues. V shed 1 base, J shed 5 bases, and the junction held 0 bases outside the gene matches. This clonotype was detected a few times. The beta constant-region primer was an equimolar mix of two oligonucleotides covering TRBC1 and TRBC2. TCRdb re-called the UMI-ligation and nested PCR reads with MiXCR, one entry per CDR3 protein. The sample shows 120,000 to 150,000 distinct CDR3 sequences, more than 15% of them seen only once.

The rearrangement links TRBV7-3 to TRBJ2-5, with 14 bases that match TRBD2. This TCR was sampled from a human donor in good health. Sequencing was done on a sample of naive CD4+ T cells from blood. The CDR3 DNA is TGTGCCAGCAGCTTAAGGACTAGCGGGAGGGAGACCCAGTACTTC. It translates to CASSLRTSGRETQYF.